The entry below gives a single T cell receptor beta chain sequence along with its context. The antigen this receptor binds is unknown. Per-nucleotide qualities are absent, and no much larger clonotype sits a single base away. This sample stems from a study of blood T cells in healthy people across ages (dated by TCRdb to the mid-2010s). Study-wide context: In model experiments, template switching captured roughly one uniquely barcoded TCR beta cDNA molecule for every two T cells. The study measured age-related changes in TCR beta repertoire diversity using deep sequencing normalized with unique cDNA molecular identifiers. The donors were split into four age groups: young (average about 16 years), middle-aged (more than 35), aged (over 55) and long-lived (roughly 77). For two donors (one aged 18 to 30 and one aged 80 or older), the study analyzed two additional independent replicas of 1 million unique cDNA reads from the same blood draw. Study-wide findings and limitations: Observed TCR beta diversity per million T cells fell roughly linearly with age, and a significant reduction was already apparent by age about 36. Because profiling used bulk unsorted PBMCs, naive and antigen-experienced compartments could not be compared conclusively. Observed TCR beta diversity correlated strongly with the percentage of naive T cells measured by flow cytometry. Because the CMV infection status of the donors was unknown, age-related changes in expanded clonotypes may potentially have been confounded. Estimates of total diversity based on one million sequenced T cells were considered lower bounds and underestimates. Compared with the aged group, the long-lived group had more naive CD4+ T cells, fewer expanded clones and increased TCR diversity, suggesting age selection.

V is shortened by 3 bases, J by 5 bases, and the region joining them spans 11 bases. From the cysteine up to the phenylalanine, the CDR3 has a length of 13 residues. The read is trimmed to its CDR3 DNA, 39 bases read in frame from base 1. Donors were a few dozen systemically healthy Caucasian individuals from Russia aged 6 to 90 years. Each donor gave about 10 milliliters of peripheral blood, drawn into EDTA-treated Vacutainer tubes. Ficoll-Paque density-gradient centrifugation was used to isolate PBMCs, with at least 7 million per sample. Total RNA, at least 6 micrograms per sample, was extracted from PBMCs with Trizol reagent. The percentages of naive CD45RAhigh/CD27high T cells were determined by flow cytometry on a PBMC aliquot from every donor. Receptors were amplified or captured by 5' RACE. Data came from an Illumina HiSeq 2500. A second about 6 to 11 cycle PCR used a sample-barcoded 5' primer and a J-beta primer mix. A unique molecular identifier was introduced onto each TCR beta cDNA molecule by a template-switch 5' adaptor carrying 12 random nucleotides. At least 2.5 million CDR3-containing paired-end reads were obtained from each sample. All of the RNA was converted into first-strand cDNA using the Mint cDNA synthesis kit, with a TRBC-specific oligonucleotide serving as the primer. Following uracil-DNA glycosylase treatment, a first 18-cycle PCR with universal primers M1SS and BC2_uni_R was performed on all cDNA. The original methods were these. For normalization, 1 million high-quality reads were randomly selected from each sample, with every read carrying a distinct molecular identifier. Reads with shared molecular identifiers were discarded instead of being binned into consensus sequences. MiTCR, set to a Q25 quality threshold and the strictest error-elimination algorithm, was used for CDR3 identification, clonotype clustering and error correction. A nonparametric unseen species model using Euler transformation provided a lower-bound estimate of total TCR beta diversity. TCRdb trimmed the raw reads at Q25, called clones with MiXCR and kept productive beta chains. Each CDR3 protein appears once, grouped with its most common genes and DNA. Here the V and J calls rest on TCRdb's processing, not on the authors' analysis. A total of over a million distinct CDR3 sequences appear in this sample, less than 25% of them only once. The ten largest clones take up approximately 0.75% of the sample.

This same sample was also taken into another study, of T cells of mothers and their children. That second report states: The donors were nine systemically healthy Caucasian individuals, made up of three mothers and their six children. cDNA synthesis consumed the entire amount of extracted RNA, loaded at around 1.5 ug RNA in each 15 ul reaction. In the second PCR, the M1S primer introduced both the sample barcodes and 2-4 random nucleotides. More than 8 million TCR beta CDR3 reads were obtained from each mother, and roughly 3.1 million reads were obtained from each child. TCR recombination output is similarly shaped by thymic selection in related and unrelated pairs, with a minor effect exerted by inherited differences. Normalized repertoire overlap in related mother-child pairs was always slightly higher than in unrelated mother-child pairs, but the difference was never significant. No persistent microchimeric T cell clones were found, with a detection sensitivity of roughly 99 clones per million clonotypes. The study used deep NGS to compare TCR beta repertoires of mothers and children, seeking features distinguishing related mother-child pairs from unrelated individuals. Mothers averaged roughly 36 +/- 4 years of age and children averaged around 10 +/- 4 years. After adapters were ligated using NEBNext reagents, the libraries underwent 100+100 nt paired-end sequencing on an Illumina HiSeq 2000. Mother and child libraries were prepared a month apart and sequenced in separate runs to prevent cross-contamination. For each donor, between about 450,000 and 2,300,000 distinct TCR beta clonotypes were identified. Naive TCR beta clonotypes were estimated from low-frequency clonotypes matched to each donor's FACS-determined naive share, without sorting.

Sequencing used blood. The clonotype comes from a girl under 10 years old in good health. The chain is assembled from TRBV12-3 or TRBV12-4 and TRBJ2-7, with the D gene too uncertain to name. The CDR3 protein sequence reads: CASSFGSADEQYF. DNA sequence: TGTGCCAGCAGTTTTGGTTCAGCCGACGAGCAGTACTTC.